The T cell receptor beta chain under discussion was sequenced for a study of T cell clonality in common variable immunodeficiency. CVID and control samples used equivalent genomic DNA input. TCRdb keeps only in-frame clones here, not all; method: immunoSEQ multiplex PCR. This sample includes under 60,000 clones with no singletons; its ten biggest clones take up less than 4%. The CDR3 extends over 12 amino acids. Germline CDR1 and CDR2: SEHNR and FQNEAQ (reference sequence). The V end lost 6 bases, the J end lost 8 bases, and 8 bases lay between the germline ends. The table lists this clone with many counts. With the read ending 3 residues before the CDR3 end, the germline J gene is used to fill in that end.

The chain joins TRBV7-9 to TRBJ1-6; tentatively, D is TRBD1 (5 bases). The sample was peripheral blood mononuclear cells. The TCR was taken from a person aged 18 to 70 in good health. Incomplete CDR3 DNA: TGTGCCAGCAGACGAGGGGATTCACCC. As protein: CASRRGDSP. The whole CDR3 protein reads CASRRGDSPLHF. The complete variable domain, with remaining parts taken from reference TRBV7-9 and TRBJ1-6, reads DTGVSQNPRHKITKRGQNVTFRCDPISEHNRLYWYRQTLGQGPEFLTYFQNEAQLEKSRLLSDRFSAERPKGSFSTLEIQRTEQGDSAMYLCASRRGDSPLHFGNGTRLTVT.